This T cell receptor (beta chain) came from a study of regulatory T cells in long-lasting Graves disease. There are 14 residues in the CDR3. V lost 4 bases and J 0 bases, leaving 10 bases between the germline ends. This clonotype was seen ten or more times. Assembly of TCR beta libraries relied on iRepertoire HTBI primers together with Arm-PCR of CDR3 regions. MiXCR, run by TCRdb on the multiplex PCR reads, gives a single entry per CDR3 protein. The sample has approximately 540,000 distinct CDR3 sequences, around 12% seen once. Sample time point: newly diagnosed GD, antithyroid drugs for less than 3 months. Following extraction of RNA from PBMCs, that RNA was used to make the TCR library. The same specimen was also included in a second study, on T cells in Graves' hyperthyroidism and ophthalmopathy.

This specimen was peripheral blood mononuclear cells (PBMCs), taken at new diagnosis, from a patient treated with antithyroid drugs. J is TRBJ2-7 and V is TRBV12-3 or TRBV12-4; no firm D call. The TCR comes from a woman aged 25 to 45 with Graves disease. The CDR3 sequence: CASSYLANSYEQYF. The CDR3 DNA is TGTGCCAGCAGTTACCTCGCCAACTCCTACGAGCAGTACTTC.